These 10 T cell receptor beta chains were all obtained from the same sample, sequenced in a study of blood T cell repertoires in COVID-19. The data were produced by immunoSEQ multiplex PCR, yet TCRdb's version contains in-frame clones alone and is incomplete. The top ten clones hold 0.99% of a sample with 240,000 or so clones, around 90% of them seen once. Sequencing used peripheral blood. Receptor source: a middle-aged woman who had recovered from COVID-19.

J is TRBJ2-3 and V is TRBV10-3; weak D call: TRBD1 (5 bases). CDR3 size: 16 residues. The V and J ends lost 3 bases and 0 bases respectively, with 13 bases between them. Germline V gives CDR1 ENHRY, CDR2 SYGVKD. The CDR3: CAISDGQGGSTDTQYF. The CDR3 DNA reads TGTGCCATCAGTGATGGGCAGGGCGGAAGCACAGATACGCAGTATTTT.

This clone was seen a few times. The genes are TRBV7-9 and TRBJ1-1; D gene unclear. Germline V gives CDR1 SEHNR, CDR2 FQNEAQ (reference sequence). This CDR3 is built from 12 residues. Trimming shortened V by 0 bases and J by 4 bases, and 3 bases separated the two germline ends. The CDR3 DNA reads as TGTGCCAGCAGCTTAGCCGGCACTGAAGCTTTCTTT. This translates into CASSLAGTEAFF.

This chain connects TRBV6-5 to TRBJ1-1; 7 bases map to TRBD1. Germline V gene data show CDR1 as MNHEY and CDR2 as SVGAGI. The V gene end was trimmed by 7 bases and the J gene end by 10 bases; junction bases not matched to a gene: 15. The CDR3 is 14 amino acids. CDR3 in DNA: TGTGCCAGCAAGGCCCTACGACAGGGACGTCTAGCTTTCTTT. Its protein product is CASKALRQGRLAFF.

The chain is built from TRBV4-1 and TRBJ2-2; 8 bases align to TRBD2. V dropped 4 bases and J dropped 4; count of bases not matched to a gene: 5. Per the germline V gene, CDR1 is MGHRA and CDR2 is YSYEKL. This CDR3 comprises 15 residues. This chain's CDR3 is CASSRREVGTGELFF. The CDR3 coding sequence is TGCGCCAGCAGCCGGCGGGAGGTGGGCACCGGGGAGCTGTTTTTT.

This clone was counted a few times. V and J are TRBV7-3 and TRBJ1-2, with 8 bases aligning to TRBD1. The length of the CDR3 is 14 residues. J lost 6 bases, V lost 8 bases, and 11 bases had no gene match. CDR1 SGHTA and CDR2 FQGTGA come from the germline V gene. The CDR3 bases are TGTGCCAGCTCCCCTGGGACAGGCATAAATGGCTACACCTTC. It yields the protein CASSPGTGINGYTF.

J is TRBJ2-1 and V is TRBV11-2, with D perhaps TRBD1 (7 bases). CDR3 length: 15 amino acids. Germline lookup yields CDR1 SGHAT and CDR2 FQNNGV. V lost 2 bases and J 0 bases, leaving 8 bases between the germline ends. For the CDR3, the DNA is TGTGCCAGCAGCTTACAGGGGGGCTCCTACAATGAGCAGTTCTTC. Amino acids: CASSLQGGSYNEQFF. The variable domain in full, with the rest retrieved from reference TRBV11-2 and TRBJ2-1, is EAGVAQSPRYKIIEKRQSVAFWCNPISGHATLYWYQQILGQGPKLLIQFQNNGVVDDSQLPKDRFSAERLKGVDSTLKIQPAKLEDSAVYLCASSLQGGSYNEQFFGPGTRLTVL.

The genes are TRBV6-2 or TRBV6-3 and TRBJ2-3; 11 bases fit TRBD2. V lost 1 base, J lost 3 bases, and 3 bases stayed unmatched. This CDR3 is built from 16 residues. Germline V lookup: CDR1 MNHEY, CDR2 SVGEGT. The CDR3 reads CASSYWGLADTDTQYF. CDR3 DNA sequence: TGTGCCAGCAGTTACTGGGGACTAGCGGATACAGATACGCAGTATTTT.

This CDR3 reads CASSNLPRDRGGYTF. Here the CDR3 DNA reads TGTGCCAGCAGTAACCTGCCCCGGGACAGGGGTGGCTACACCTTC. This sequence joins TRBV6-2 or TRBV6-3 and TRBJ1-2; 10 bases agree with TRBD1. Germline V gives CDR1 MNHEY, CDR2 SVGEGT. V trimming: 5 bases; J trimming: 7 bases; junction bases outside the gene matches: 10. The CDR3 is made up of 15 amino acids.

The chain is built from TRBV29-1 and TRBJ2-1, with 9 positions matching TRBD2. The V gene's germline CDR1 is SQVTM and CDR2 ANQGSEA. This CDR3 contains 15 residues. V was clipped by 6 bases and J by 8 bases; unmatched bases: 14. In nucleotides, the CDR3 is TGCAGCGTACTTTTCTCGGGGACTAGCATCGATGAGCAGTTCTTC. This codes for CSVLFSGTSIDEQFF.

The chain has TRBV28 and TRBJ2-2; 14 nucleotides align to TRBD2. V was clipped by 6 bases and J by 6 bases; unmatched bases: 12. CDR3 length: 18 amino acids. Germline CDR1 is MDHEN and CDR2 is SYDVKM. CDR3 sequence reads: CASSNHGTSGRGAGELFF. The CDR3, as DNA: TGTGCCAGCAGCAACCACGGGACTAGCGGGAGAGGCGCCGGGGAGCTGTTTTTT. Full variable domain (missing parts from reference TRBV28 and TRBJ2-2): DVKVTQSSRYLVKRTGEKVFLECVQDMDHENMFWYRQDPGLGLRLIYFSYDVKMKEKGDIPEGYSVSREKKERFSLILESASTNQTSMYLCASSNHGTSGRGAGELFFGEGSRLTVL.